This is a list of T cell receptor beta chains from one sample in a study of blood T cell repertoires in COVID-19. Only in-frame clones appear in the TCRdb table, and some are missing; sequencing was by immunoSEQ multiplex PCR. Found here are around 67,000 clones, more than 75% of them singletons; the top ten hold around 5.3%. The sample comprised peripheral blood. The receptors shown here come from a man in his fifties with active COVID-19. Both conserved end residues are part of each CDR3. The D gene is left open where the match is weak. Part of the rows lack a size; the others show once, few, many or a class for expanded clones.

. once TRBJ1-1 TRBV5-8 TGTGCCAGCAGCCTGGGCGAGAACACTGAAGCTTTCTTT CASSLGENTEAFF
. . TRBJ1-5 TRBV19 TGTGCCAGTAGTATGCAGGGCAGGGGCAATCAGCCCCAGCATTTT CASSMQGRGNQPQHF
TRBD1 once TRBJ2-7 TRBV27 TGTGCCAGCAGTTTATACGGGACAGCCTACGAGCAGTACTTC CASSLYGTAYEQYF
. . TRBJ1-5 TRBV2 TGTGCCAGCAGTGGACAGTCTAGCAATCAGCCCCAGCATTTT CASSGQSSNQPQHF
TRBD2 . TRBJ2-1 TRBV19 TGTGCCAGTAGCGAACCGGGACTAGCGGGAGTAGATGAGCAGTTCTTC CASSEPGLAGVDEQFF
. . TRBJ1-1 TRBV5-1 TGCGCCAGCAGCCAAGGGACAAGCGATACGAACACTGAAGCTTTCTTT CASSQGTSDTNTEAFF
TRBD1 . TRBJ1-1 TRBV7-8 TGTGCCAGCAGCTTAGCTAGACAGGGGACTGAAGCTTTCTTT CASSLARQGTEAFF
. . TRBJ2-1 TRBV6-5 TGTGCCAGCAGCCCGAGAGGACAATTCTACAATGAGCAGTTCTTC CASSPRGQFYNEQFF
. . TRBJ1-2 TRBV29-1 TGCAGCGTTGTGGGACTTCCTAACTATGGCTACACCTTC CSVVGLPNYGYTF
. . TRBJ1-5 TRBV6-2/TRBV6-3 TGTGCCAGCAGTTTAACAGGGCCTAGCAATCAGCCCCAGCATTTT CASSLTGPSNQPQHF
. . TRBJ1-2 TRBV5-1 TGCGCCAGCAGCTTATCGGGCCTGGAAGGGGGAGGCTACACCTTC CASSLSGLEGGGYTF
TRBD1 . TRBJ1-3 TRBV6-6 TGTGCCAGCAACACAGGGGGGGTCTCTGGAAACACCATATATTTT CASNTGGVSGNTIYF
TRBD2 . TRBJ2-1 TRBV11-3 TGTGCCAGCAGCTTAGGGCCGGTGGGCAGCGGGAGATCGATGAATGAGCAGTTCTTC CASSLGPVGSGRSMNEQFF
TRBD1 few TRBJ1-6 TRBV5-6 TGTGCCAGCAGCTTGCGGGACAGGTATAATTCACCCCTCCACTTT CASSLRDRYNSPLHF